This T cell receptor beta chain was sequenced during a study of OX40 agonist ivuxolimab in advanced cancers. Study background: One hepatocellular carcinoma and a couple of cutaneous melanoma patients partially responded.

Germline CDR1 and CDR2: MRHNA and SNTAGT. The V end lost 7 bases, the J end lost 3 bases, and 16 bases lay between the germline ends. The CDR3 runs 15 residues. The protocol was immunoSEQ multiplex PCR, while the TCRdb copy is restricted to in-frame clones and leaves out a portion. The table shows tens of thousands of clones, with more than 70% occurring only once. The sequence was collected from an adult with an advanced solid tumor such as melanoma, head and neck, liver or kidney cancer. J is TRBJ2-4 and V is TRBV6-4, with D possibly being TRBD1 or TRBD2 (5 bases each). Here the sequenced sample was CD4+ or CD8+ T cells sorted from blood, taken in a trial of the OX40 agonist ivuxolimab. In DNA form, the CDR3 reads TGTGCCAGCAACACGGGGCCGGTGAGCAAAAACATTCAGTACTTC. Translation gives CASNTGPVSKNIQYF.